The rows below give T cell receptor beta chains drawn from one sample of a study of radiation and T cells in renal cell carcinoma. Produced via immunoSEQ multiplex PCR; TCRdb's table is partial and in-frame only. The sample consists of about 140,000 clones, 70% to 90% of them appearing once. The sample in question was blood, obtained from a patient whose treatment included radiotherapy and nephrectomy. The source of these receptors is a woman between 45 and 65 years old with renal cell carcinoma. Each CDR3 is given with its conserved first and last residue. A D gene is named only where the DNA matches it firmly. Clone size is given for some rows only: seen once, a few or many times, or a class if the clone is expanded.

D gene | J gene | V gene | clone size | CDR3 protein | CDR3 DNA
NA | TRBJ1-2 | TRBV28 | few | CASSFSTDGYTF | TGTGCCAGCAGTTTTTCGACCGATGGCTACACCTTC
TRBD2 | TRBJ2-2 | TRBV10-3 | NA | CAITGGDTGELFF | TGTGCCATCACCGGGGGGGACACCGGGGAGCTGTTTTTT
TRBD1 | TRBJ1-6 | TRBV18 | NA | CASSPGTGNSPLHF | TGTGCCAGCTCACCGGGGACAGGGAATTCACCCCTCCACTTT
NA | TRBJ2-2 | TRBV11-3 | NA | CASSLDLNTGELFF | TGTGCCAGCAGCTTAGATCTGAACACCGGGGAGCTGTTTTTT
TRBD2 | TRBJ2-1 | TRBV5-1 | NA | CASSLLIAGGYNNEQFF | TGCGCCAGCAGCTTGCTTATAGCGGGAGGGTACAACAATGAGCAGTTCTTC
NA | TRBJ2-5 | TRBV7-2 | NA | CASRLPTVQETQYF | TGTGCCAGCAGGCTCCCCACTGTCCAAGAGACCCAGTACTTC
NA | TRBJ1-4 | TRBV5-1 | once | CASSLGTVATNEKLFF | TGCGCCAGCAGCTTGGGGACCGTCGCAACTAATGAAAAACTGTTTTTT
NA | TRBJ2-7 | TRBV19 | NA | CASSIYGYEQYF | TGTGCCAGTAGTATCTACGGATACGAGCAGTACTTC
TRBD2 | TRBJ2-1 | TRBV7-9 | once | CASSLGSGGPNEQFF | TGTGCCAGCAGCTTAGGTAGCGGGGGGCCCAATGAGCAGTTCTTC
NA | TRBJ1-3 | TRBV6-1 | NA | CASSEGSTIYF | TGTGCCAGCAGTGAAGGGAGCACCATATATTTT
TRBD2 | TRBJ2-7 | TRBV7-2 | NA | CASNQGLAGDEQYF | TGTGCCAGCAACCAGGGACTAGCGGGCGACGAGCAGTACTTC
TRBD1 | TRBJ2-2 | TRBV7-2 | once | CASSWDRESGELFF | TGTGCCAGCAGCTGGGACAGGGAAAGCGGGGAGCTGTTTTTT
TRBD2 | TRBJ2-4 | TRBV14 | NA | CASSQVAGGNKNIQYF | TGTGCCAGCAGCCAAGTAGCGGGAGGGAACAAAAACATTCAGTACTTC
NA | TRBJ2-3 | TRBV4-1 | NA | CASSSQGSHSDTQYF | TGCGCCAGCAGCTCCCAGGGAAGTCATTCAGATACGCAGTATTTT
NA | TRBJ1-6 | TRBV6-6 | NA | CASRKGVDHYNSPLHF | TGTGCCAGCAGGAAGGGGGTTGACCACTATAATTCACCCCTCCACTTT
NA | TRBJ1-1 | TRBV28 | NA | CASSPPGLRAFF | TGTGCCAGCAGTCCTCCTGGTCTTCGGGCTTTCTTT
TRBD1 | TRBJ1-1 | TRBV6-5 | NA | CASRTGTEAFF | TGTGCCAGCAGGACAGGGACTGAAGCTTTCTTT
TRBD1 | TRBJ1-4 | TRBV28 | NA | CASSLPDRDEKLFF | TGTGCCAGCAGTTTACCCGACAGGGATGAAAAACTGTTTTTT